This T cell receptor (beta chain) is from a study of somatic mutations in cytotoxic T cells in rheumatoid arthritis. Sequenced by immunoSEQ multiplex PCR; TCRdb stores in-frame clones only, minus some. This sample carries about 7,000 clones, roughly four fifths of them seen once, and the ten largest clones take about a sixth. Trimming took off 2 bases at V and 0 bases at J, with 8 bases between the two ends. This CDR3 is 15 amino acids long. The receptor's source is an adult with rheumatoid arthritis. The sample consisted of CD8+ T cells sorted from blood. This chain connects TRBV23-1 to TRBJ1-3; D is uncertain. TRBV23-1 counts as an open reading frame of uncertain function. The CDR3 coding sequence is TGCGCCAGCAGTCAACACCGAGCCTCTGGAAACACCATATATTTT. This codes for CASSQHRASGNTIYF.